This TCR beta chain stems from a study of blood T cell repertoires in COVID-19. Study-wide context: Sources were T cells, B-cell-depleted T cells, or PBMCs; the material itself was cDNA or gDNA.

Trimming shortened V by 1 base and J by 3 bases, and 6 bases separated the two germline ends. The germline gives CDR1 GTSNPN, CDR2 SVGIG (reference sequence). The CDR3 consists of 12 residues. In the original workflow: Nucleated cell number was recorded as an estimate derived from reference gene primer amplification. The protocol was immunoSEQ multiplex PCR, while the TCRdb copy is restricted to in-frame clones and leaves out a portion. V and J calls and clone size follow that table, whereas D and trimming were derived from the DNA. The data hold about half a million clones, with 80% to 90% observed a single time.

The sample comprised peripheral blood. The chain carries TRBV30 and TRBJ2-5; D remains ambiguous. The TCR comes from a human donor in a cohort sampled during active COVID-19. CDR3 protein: CAWSGPKETQYF. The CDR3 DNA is TGTGCCTGGAGTGGTCCTAAAGAGACCCAGTACTTC.